This T cell receptor beta chain was sequenced for a study of blood T cell repertoires in COVID-19. About the research overall: Samples representing acute and convalescent COVID-19 were sourced from the United States, Italy and Spain. Sample material is recorded as cDNA or gDNA derived from T cells, B-cell-depleted T cells, or PBMCs.

CDR1 SGHVS and CDR2 FQNEAQ come from the germline V gene. V lost 2 bases, J lost 5 bases, and 5 bases stayed unmatched. CDR3 size: 16 residues. Method: immunoSEQ multiplex PCR; TCRdb's copy keeps in-frame clones and lacks some. This sample has around 130,000 clones, with approximately 82% found just once. The chain is built from TRBV7-8 and TRBJ2-3; 12 bases are a match to TRBD2. Sequencing was done on a sample of peripheral blood. The sequence came from a man in his forties with active or convalescent COVID-19. The CDR3 reads CASSLYLAGGIDTQYF. Here the CDR3 DNA reads TGTGCCAGCAGCTTATACCTAGCGGGGGGGATAGATACGCAGTATTTT.